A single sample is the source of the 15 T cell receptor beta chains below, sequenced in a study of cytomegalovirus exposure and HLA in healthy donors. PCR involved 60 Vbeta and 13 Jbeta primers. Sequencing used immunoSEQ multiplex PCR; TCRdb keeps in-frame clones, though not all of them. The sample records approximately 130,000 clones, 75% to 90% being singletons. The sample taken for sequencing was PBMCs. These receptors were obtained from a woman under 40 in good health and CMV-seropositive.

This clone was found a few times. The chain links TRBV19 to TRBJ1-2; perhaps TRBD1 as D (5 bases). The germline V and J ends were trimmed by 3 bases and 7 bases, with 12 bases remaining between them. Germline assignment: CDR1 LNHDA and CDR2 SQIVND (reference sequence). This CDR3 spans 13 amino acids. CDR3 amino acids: CASSMEGLGGYTF. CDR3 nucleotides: TGTGCCAGTAGTATGGAGGGACTAGGTGGCTACACCTTC.

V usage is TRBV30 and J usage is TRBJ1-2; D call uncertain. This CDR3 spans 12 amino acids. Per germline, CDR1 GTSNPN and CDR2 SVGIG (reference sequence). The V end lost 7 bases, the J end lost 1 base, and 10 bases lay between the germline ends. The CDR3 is CASNEGNYGYTF. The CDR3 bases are TGTGCCTCAAACGAGGGTAACTATGGCTACACCTTC.

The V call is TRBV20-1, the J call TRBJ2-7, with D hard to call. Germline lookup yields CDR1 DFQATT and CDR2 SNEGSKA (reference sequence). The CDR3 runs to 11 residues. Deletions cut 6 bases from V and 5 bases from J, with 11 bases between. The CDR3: CSASQSHEQYF. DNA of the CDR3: TGCAGTGCGTCGCAGTCCCACGAGCAGTACTTC.

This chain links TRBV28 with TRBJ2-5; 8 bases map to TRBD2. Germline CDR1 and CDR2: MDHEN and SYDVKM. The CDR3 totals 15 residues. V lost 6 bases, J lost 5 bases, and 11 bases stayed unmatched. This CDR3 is CASSTWAGGEETQYF. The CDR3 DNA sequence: TGTGCCAGCAGCACTTGGGCGGGAGGTGAGGAGACCCAGTACTTC.

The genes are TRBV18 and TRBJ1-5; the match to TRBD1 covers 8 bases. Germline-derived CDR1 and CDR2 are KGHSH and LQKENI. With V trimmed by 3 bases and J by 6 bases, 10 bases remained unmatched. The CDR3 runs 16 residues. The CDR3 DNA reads TGTGCCAGCTCACCCACCCTAGCAGGGGGCGGTCAGCCCCAGCATTTT. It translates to CASSPTLAGGGQPQHF.

The CDR3 coding sequence is TGCGCCAGCAGCCCGGACAGCACCCTAGACGAGCAGTACTTC. This gives the protein CASSPDSTLDEQYF. The gene calls are TRBV5-1 and TRBJ2-7; tentatively, D is TRBD1 (6 bases). The CDR3 totals 14 residues. Germline CDR1 and CDR2: SGHRS and YFSETQ. Trimming took 4 bases from V and 5 from J, leaving 16 bases between them.

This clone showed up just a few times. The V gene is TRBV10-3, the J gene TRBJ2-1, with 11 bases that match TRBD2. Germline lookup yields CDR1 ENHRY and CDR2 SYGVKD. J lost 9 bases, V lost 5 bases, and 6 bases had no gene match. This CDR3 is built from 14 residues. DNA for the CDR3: TGTGCCATCAGTCTTAGCGGGGGGGTTAGTGAGCAGTTCTTC. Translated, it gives CAISLSGGVSEQFF.

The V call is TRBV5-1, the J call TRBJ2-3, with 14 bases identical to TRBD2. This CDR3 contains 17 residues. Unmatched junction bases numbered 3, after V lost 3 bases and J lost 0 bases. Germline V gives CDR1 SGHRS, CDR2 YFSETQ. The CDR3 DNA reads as TGCGCCAGCAGCTCGGGACTAGCGGGGGTTAGCACAGATACGCAGTATTTT. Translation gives CASSSGLAGVSTDTQYF.

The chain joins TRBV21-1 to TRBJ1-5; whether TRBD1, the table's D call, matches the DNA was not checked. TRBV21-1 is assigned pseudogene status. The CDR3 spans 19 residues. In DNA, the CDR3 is TGTGCCAGCAGCGCACCGCGGGACAGGGGGCCTGTGGGCAATCAGCCCCAGCATTTT. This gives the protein CASSAPRDRGPVGNQPQHF.

The CDR3 region has the DNA TGCGCCAGCAGCTTCGGGACAGGGGTTTCACCCCTCCACTTT. Amino acid sequence: CASSFGTGVSPLHF. The V and J genes are TRBV5-1 and TRBJ1-6, with 10 bases lining up with TRBD1. Germline-derived CDR1 and CDR2 are SGHRS and YFSETQ. The CDR3 loop spans 14 amino acids. J gave up 9 bases and V 2 bases, and 2 bases lay outside the gene matches.

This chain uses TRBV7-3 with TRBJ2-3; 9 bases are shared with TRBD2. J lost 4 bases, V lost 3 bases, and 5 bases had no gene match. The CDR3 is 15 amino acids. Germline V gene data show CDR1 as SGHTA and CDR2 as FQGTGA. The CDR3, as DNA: TGTGCCAGCAGCTTGATTAGCGGGAGTGCAGATACGCAGTATTTT. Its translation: CASSLISGSADTQYF.

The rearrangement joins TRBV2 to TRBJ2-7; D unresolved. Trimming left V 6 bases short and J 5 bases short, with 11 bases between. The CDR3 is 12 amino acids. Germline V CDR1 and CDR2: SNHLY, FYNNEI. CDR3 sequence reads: CASSPGINEQYF. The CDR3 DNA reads TGTGCCAGCAGCCCAGGAATCAACGAGCAGTACTTC. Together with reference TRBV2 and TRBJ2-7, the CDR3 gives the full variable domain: EPEVTQTPSHQVTQMGQEVILRCVPISNHLYFYWYRQILGQKVEFLVSFYNNEISEKSEIFDDQFSVERPDGSNFTLKIRSTKLEDSAMYFCASSPGINEQYFGPGTRLTVT.

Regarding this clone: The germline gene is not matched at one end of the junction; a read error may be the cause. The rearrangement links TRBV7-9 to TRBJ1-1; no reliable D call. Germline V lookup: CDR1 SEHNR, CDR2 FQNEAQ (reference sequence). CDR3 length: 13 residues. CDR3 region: CSSSFLSGTEAFF. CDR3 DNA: TGTTCCAGCAGCTTCCTTTCCGGCACTGAAGCTTTCTTT.

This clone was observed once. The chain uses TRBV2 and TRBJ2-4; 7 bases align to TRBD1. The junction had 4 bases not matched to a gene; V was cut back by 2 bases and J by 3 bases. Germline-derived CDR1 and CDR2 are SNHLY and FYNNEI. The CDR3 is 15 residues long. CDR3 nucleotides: TGTGCCAGCAGTGAAAAGGGGGCAGGCAAAAACATTCAGTACTTC. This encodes CASSEKGAGKNIQYF.

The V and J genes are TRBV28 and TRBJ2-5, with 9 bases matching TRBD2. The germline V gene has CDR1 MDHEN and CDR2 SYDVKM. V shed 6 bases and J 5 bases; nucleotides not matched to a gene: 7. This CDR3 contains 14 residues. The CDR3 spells CASSLAGDVETQYF. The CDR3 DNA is TGTGCCAGCAGCTTAGCGGGAGATGTGGAGACCCAGTACTTC.